This TCR beta chain is drawn from a study of CD8 T cells in ankylosing spondylitis. Regarding the study as a whole: Certain motif variants had earlier appeared in reactive arthritis synovial fluid and blood. Enrichment of disease-linked clones was reportedly significant in matched ankylosing spondylitis synovial fluid. Seemingly characteristic of ankylosing spondylitis blood was a TCR beta motif consisting of under ten highly homologous variants.

In this sample, this clonotype turned up a few times. Its antigen is unknown. Making the TCR beta libraries involved quantitative 5'-RACE with molecular barcodes. A single record per CDR3 protein comes from TCRdb applying MiXCR to the 5' RACE reads. The table includes 250,000 to 300,000 distinct CDR3 sequences, 15% to 20% detected once. The sequence was collected from a male donor with ankylosing spondylitis or in good health (not recorded which). The sequenced sample consisted of blood, either unsorted or a sorted T cell fraction (not recorded which).

For the CDR3, the DNA is TGCGCCAGCAGCCAAGAGTCGGGGGGGGACAACCTATACGAGCAGTACTTC. Translation: CASSQESGGDNLYEQYF. The V gene is TRBV4-3, the J gene TRBJ2-7, with TRBD2 matching over 8 bases. From germline, CDR1 is LGHNA and CDR2 YSLEER. CDR3 size: 17 residues. The V and J ends lost 0 bases and 4 bases, in that order; junction bases with no gene match: 11.